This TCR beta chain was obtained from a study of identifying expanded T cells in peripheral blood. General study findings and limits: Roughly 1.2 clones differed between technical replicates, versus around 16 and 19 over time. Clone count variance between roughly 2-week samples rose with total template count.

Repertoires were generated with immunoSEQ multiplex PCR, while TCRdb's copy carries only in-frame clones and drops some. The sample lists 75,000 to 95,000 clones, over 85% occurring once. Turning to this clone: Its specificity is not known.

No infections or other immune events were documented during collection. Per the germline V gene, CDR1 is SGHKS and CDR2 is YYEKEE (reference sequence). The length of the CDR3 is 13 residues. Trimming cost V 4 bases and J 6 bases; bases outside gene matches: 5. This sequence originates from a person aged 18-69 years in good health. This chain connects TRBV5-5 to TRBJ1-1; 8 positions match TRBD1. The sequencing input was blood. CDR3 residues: CASSRAGGSEAFF. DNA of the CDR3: TGTGCCAGCAGCCGAGCAGGGGGCTCTGAAGCTTTCTTT.